This is a list of T cell receptor beta chains from one sample in a study of blood T cell repertoires in COVID-19. Clones were read by immunoSEQ multiplex PCR, and TCRdb kept only the in-frame ones, dropping some. Found here are approximately 180,000 clones, 78% of them singletons; the top ten hold around 15%. Sequenced material: PBMCs or T cells enriched from blood (not recorded which). The origin of the receptors is a woman aged 50 to 60 who had recovered from COVID-19. Each CDR3 is given with its conserved first and last residue. Fields, in order: D gene, J gene, V gene, clone size, CDR3 length, CDR3 DNA, CDR3 protein. The D gene is left open where the match is weak. Only some rows state a clone size, as once, few, many or a class for expanded clones.

>.|TRBJ1-2|TRBV24-1|.|15
TGTGCCACCAGTGATTTGTGGCAGGTTCTCTATGGCTACACCTTC
CATSDLWQVLYGYTF
>.|TRBJ2-1|TRBV20-1|.|11
TGCAGTGCTAGGGGTAGCGGTATTCGGTTCTTC
CSARGSGIRFF
>TRBD1|TRBJ1-2|TRBV5-1|.|15
TGCGCCAGCCAGGGAACAGGGGGCCCAAACTATGGCTACACCTTC
CASQGTGGPNYGYTF
>.|TRBJ1-1|TRBV10-3|.|14
TGTGCCATCAGTGTTCAGGGGTCGAACACTGAAGCTTTCTTT
CAISVQGSNTEAFF
>TRBD1|TRBJ2-7|TRBV5-1|.|14
TGCGCCAGCAGTCCCCCGGGACAGCTCTACGAGCAGTACTTC
CASSPPGQLYEQYF
>TRBD1|TRBJ2-1|TRBV28|once|15
TGTGCCAGCAGAGACCGGGACAGGGGGGACAATGAGCAGTTCTTC
CASRDRDRGDNEQFF
>.|TRBJ2-3|TRBV4-1|.|16
TGCGCCAGCAGCCACCACAGGCTTCACGGCACAGATACGCAGTATTTT
CASSHHRLHGTDTQYF
>.|TRBJ2-1|TRBV7-8|.|13
TGTGCCAGCAGCCCCCGGGGGAGTTTCCAGCAGTTCTTC
CASSPRGSFQQFF
>TRBD1|TRBJ2-5|TRBV6-1|few|18
TGTGCCAGCAGTGAAGGAGGGACAGGGGGCTTCAGGGCATGGACCCAGTACTTC
CASSEGGTGGFRAWTQYF
>TRBD1|TRBJ1-1|TRBV27|.|14
TGTGCCAGCAGTCCCTTCTTTGGACAGGGGCCAGCTTTCTTT
CASSPFFGQGPAFF
>.|TRBJ2-3|TRBV9|.|16
TGTGCCAGCAGCGTAAACCCCCGGACAGACACAGATACGCAGTATTTT
CASSVNPRTDTDTQYF
>.|TRBJ1-6|TRBV7-9|few|16
TGTGCCAGCACGACGACAGTCAGCTCCTATAATTCACCCCTCCACTTT
CASTTTVSSYNSPLHF
>.|TRBJ1-1|TRBV10-3|.|11
TGTGCCATCACGGCAGGGGCTGAAGCTTTCTTT
CAITAGAEAFF
>TRBD2|TRBJ2-3|TRBV7-9|.|15
TGTGCCAGCACCCTGACTAGCGGATCCACAGATACGCAGTATTTT
CASTLTSGSTDTQYF
>.|TRBJ2-1|TRBV11-2|.|14
TGTGCCAGCAGCTTAGGTGGGGCGTACAATGAGCAGTTCTTC
CASSLGGAYNEQFF
>TRBD2|TRBJ2-2|TRBV6-1|.|17
TGTGCCAGCAGTGAAACGACCGGGGGGATGAACACCGGGGAGCTGTTTTTT
CASSETTGGMNTGELFF
>.|TRBJ1-6|TRBV28|.|17
TGTGCCAGCAGTTTATATAGGAGGGAGGGTTGGAATTCACCCCTCCACTTT
CASSLYRREGWNSPLHF
>.|TRBJ2-4|TRBV28|.|11
TGTGCCAGCAGTTTCACCCAGAGGAAGTACTTC
CASSFTQRKYF
>.|TRBJ2-1|TRBV2|few|15
TGTGCCAGCAAGTTTCGGGGCGGGACGGGGAATGAGCAGTTCTTC
CASKFRGGTGNEQFF
>.|TRBJ2-7|TRBV28|.|16
TGTGCCAGCAGTGTCCGCGCTTTCCGGGACTCCTACGAGCAGTACTTC
CASSVRAFRDSYEQYF
>TRBD2|TRBJ2-1|TRBV19|.|16
TGTGCCAGTACACCCGCTGGACTAGGGACCTACAATGAGCAGTTCTTC
CASTPAGLGTYNEQFF
>TRBD2|TRBJ2-1|TRBV11-1|few|14
TGTGCCAGCAGCTTACTAGCGGGAGGCAATGAGCAGTTCTTC
CASSLLAGGNEQFF
>.|TRBJ2-5|TRBV3-1/TRBV3-2|.|14
TGTGCCAGCAGCCAAGATGGGCCCTTTGAGACCCAGTACTTC
CASSQDGPFETQYF
>.|TRBJ2-1|TRBV3-1/TRBV3-2|.|19
TGTGCCAGCAGCCAAGTTCTTATGGGTCGCGCCCTGGCCAGGAATGAGCAGTTCTTC
CASSQVLMGRALARNEQFF
>.|TRBJ1-5|TRBV6-5|.|13
TGTGCCAGCAGATCCACAGGCAATCAGCCCCAGCATTTT
CASRSTGNQPQHF
>.|TRBJ2-2|TRBV3-1/TRBV3-2|.|14
TGTGCCAGCAGCCCACCAGGGTACACCGGGGAGCTGTTTTTT
CASSPPGYTGELFF
>TRBD1|TRBJ1-6|TRBV5-1|.|15
TGCGCCAGCAGCTTGGAGGGACAGGGGAATTCACCCCTCCACTTT
CASSLEGQGNSPLHF
>TRBD1|TRBJ1-1|TRBV19|.|14
TGTGCCAGTAGCGGGACAGCCCTAAACACTGAAGCTTTCTTT
CASSGTALNTEAFF
>.|TRBJ1-4|TRBV5-1|.|15
TGCGCCAGCAGCTTGGGAATGGACAGTAATGAAAAACTGTTTTTT
CASSLGMDSNEKLFF
>TRBD1|TRBJ2-7|TRBV5-1|once|13
TGCGCCAGCAGCTTCGGACAGGTCTACGAGCAGTACTTC
CASSFGQVYEQYF
>TRBD2|TRBJ2-1|TRBV3-1/TRBV3-2|.|16
TGTGCCAGCAGCCGACCCCTAGCGGGAGGGGTTAATGAGCAGTTCTTC
CASSRPLAGGVNEQFF
>.|TRBJ1-4|TRBV7-3|.|17
TGTGCCAGCAGCTTAAAAAGGACAGACACAACTAATGAAAAACTGTTTTTT
CASSLKRTDTTNEKLFF
>TRBD1|TRBJ2-2|TRBV27|.|15
TGTGCCAGCAGTCCCGGGACAGCGAACACCGGGGAGCTGTTTTTT
CASSPGTANTGELFF
>.|TRBJ2-1|TRBV7-8|.|13
TGTGCCAGCAGCTTGGGGGGAGGCCCTGAGCAGTTCTTC
CASSLGGGPEQFF
>.|TRBJ2-1|TRBV3-1/TRBV3-2|.|13
TGTGCCAGCAGCCCCTTGGGACTCCCAGGGCAGTTCTTC
CASSPLGLPGQFF
>.|TRBJ1-5|TRBV28|.|17
TGTGCCAGCAGTCTACAGGGAAAACTCTTCCGCAATCAGCCCCAGCATTTT
CASSLQGKLFRNQPQHF
>.|TRBJ2-5|TRBV11-2|.|14
TGTGCCAGCAGCTTAGAAAATCAGTTGGAGACCCAGTACTTC
CASSLENQLETQYF
>TRBD1|TRBJ1-1|TRBV23-1|.|15
TGCGCCAGCAGCATCACCGGGACAGGGGGGACTGAAGCTTTCTTT
CASSITGTGGTEAFF
>.|TRBJ2-3|TRBV19|.|14
TGTGCCAGTAGCTGGGGAGATTCCGAAGATACGCAGTATTTT
CASSWGDSEDTQYF
>.|TRBJ1-1|TRBV5-1|few|15
TGCGCCAGCAGTGCCCCCGAGCAAGGGGAAAGTGAAGCTTTCTTT
CASSAPEQGESEAFF
>.|TRBJ1-4|TRBV15|.|17
TGTGCCACCAGCAGAGATCTTGGGACAAGGTACAATGAAAAACTGTTTTTT
CATSRDLGTRYNEKLFF
>.|TRBJ1-1|TRBV3-1/TRBV3-2|.|12
TGTGCCAGCAGCCATAGAACCGGGGAAGCTTTCTTT
CASSHRTGEAFF
>.|TRBJ1-6|TRBV28|.|16
TGTGCCAGCAGTTCAGTGGCGGTAATAGGGGATTCACCCCTCCACTTT
CASSSVAVIGDSPLHF
>.|TRBJ1-4|TRBV21-1|.|16
TGTGCCAGCAGCCCGCTTGGGAGCGGAAGAAATGAAAAACTGTTTTTT
CASSPLGSGRNEKLFF
>TRBD1|TRBJ1-2|TRBV5-8|.|12
TGTGCCAGCAGCATACAGGGGTACGGCTACACCTTC
CASSIQGYGYTF